A selection of T cell receptor beta chains follows, all from one sample in a study of blood T cell repertoires in COVID-19. Libraries were prepared by immunoSEQ multiplex PCR; TCRdb keeps only in-frame clonotypes and omits some of them. The sample lists approximately 110,000 clones, 74% occurring once. Sequencing was done on a sample of peripheral blood. The receptors shown here come from a man older than 75 with COVID-19, enrolled during active disease. Each CDR3 is given with its conserved first and last residue. Each record gives: D gene, clone size, V gene, J gene, CDR3 protein, CDR3 DNA. The D gene is left open where the match is weak. Part of the rows lack a size; the others show once, few, many or a class for expanded clones.

D: .; size: .; V: TRBV7-6; J: TRBJ2-3; CDR3: CASSLSVLRGERLTDTQYF; DNA: TGTGCCAGCAGCTTATCGGTTCTTCGAGGCGAGAGGCTCACAGATACGCAGTATTTT
D: TRBD1; size: few; V: TRBV6-1; J: TRBJ2-7; CDR3: CASSDLRTGSYEQYF; DNA: TGTGCCAGCAGTGACCTAAGGACAGGTTCCTACGAGCAGTACTTC
D: .; size: .; V: TRBV30; J: TRBJ2-5; CDR3: CAWGAQRETQYF; DNA: TGTGCCTGGGGTGCCCAGCGGGAGACCCAGTACTTC
D: TRBD2; size: few; V: TRBV28; J: TRBJ2-1; CDR3: CASSSTSGADGSYNEQFF; DNA: TGTGCCAGCAGTTCGACTAGCGGGGCGGATGGCTCCTACAATGAGCAGTTCTTC
D: .; size: once; V: TRBV27; J: TRBJ2-5; CDR3: CASRPWWQGGQETQYF; DNA: TGTGCCAGCAGACCTTGGTGGCAGGGAGGCCAAGAGACCCAGTACTTC
D: .; size: .; V: TRBV6-4; J: TRBJ2-3; CDR3: CASSDSSENTQYF; DNA: TGTGCCAGCAGTGATTCTAGCGAGAATACGCAGTATTTT
D: TRBD2; size: .; V: TRBV5-4; J: TRBJ2-7; CDR3: CASSLGPGTSGREQYF; DNA: TGTGCCAGCAGCTTGGGCCCCGGGACTAGCGGGCGCGAGCAGTACTTC
D: TRBD1; size: .; V: TRBV5-4; J: TRBJ2-7; CDR3: CASSLEAGGPYEQYF; DNA: TGTGCCAGCAGCTTGGAGGCAGGGGGTCCCTACGAGCAGTACTTC
D: .; size: few; V: TRBV5-4; J: TRBJ2-7; CDR3: CASSFLYEQYF; DNA: TGTGCCAGCAGTTTCCTCTACGAGCAGTACTTC
D: TRBD2; size: once; V: TRBV19; J: TRBJ2-1; CDR3: CASSTGTRLYEQFF; DNA: TGTGCCAGTAGCACCGGGACTAGATTATATGAGCAGTTCTTC
D: .; size: .; V: TRBV28; J: TRBJ1-4; CDR3: CASSLTGTTNEKLFF; DNA: TGTGCCAGCAGTCTCACAGGGACAACTAATGAAAAACTGTTTTTT
D: .; size: few; V: TRBV7-3; J: TRBJ1-1; CDR3: CASSPGMGNTEAFF; DNA: TGTGCCAGCAGTCCAGGGATGGGGAACACTGAAGCTTTCTTT
D: .; size: .; V: TRBV29-1; J: TRBJ2-5; CDR3: CSVSGGMLRETQYF; DNA: TGCAGCGTTTCGGGGGGCATGTTGCGAGAGACCCAGTACTTC
D: .; size: .; V: TRBV5-1; J: TRBJ2-5; CDR3: CASSLDTGNPSETQYF; DNA: TGCGCCAGCAGCTTGGATACCGGGAACCCGTCAGAGACCCAGTACTTC
D: .; size: .; V: TRBV28; J: TRBJ2-7; CDR3: CASSPSGGPSYEQYF; DNA: TGTGCCAGCAGCCCGTCTGGAGGCCCCTCCTACGAGCAGTACTTC
D: TRBD1; size: .; V: TRBV10-3; J: TRBJ1-2; CDR3: CAISESGQGTYGYTF; DNA: TGTGCCATCAGTGAGTCTGGACAGGGTACCTATGGCTACACCTTC
D: TRBD1; size: .; V: TRBV6-5; J: TRBJ2-7; CDR3: CASSLREDRGYEQYF; DNA: TGTGCCAGCAGTTTAAGAGAGGACAGGGGTTACGAGCAGTACTTC
D: .; size: .; V: TRBV5-4; J: TRBJ2-2; CDR3: CASSNRDYTGELFF; DNA: TGTGCCAGCAGCAACAGGGATTACACCGGGGAGCTGTTTTTT
D: .; size: .; V: TRBV24-1; J: TRBJ1-1; CDR3: CATRSGGGAEAFF; DNA: TGTGCCACCCGCAGTGGGGGGGGTGCTGAAGCTTTCTTT
D: .; size: once; V: TRBV5-1; J: TRBJ2-7; CDR3: CASSLAPPGAASPSYEQYF; DNA: TGCGCCAGCAGCTTGGCCCCCCCCGGAGCGGCCTCTCCCTCCTACGAGCAGTACTTC
D: .; size: once; V: TRBV28; J: TRBJ2-7; CDR3: CASSGTESSDLSEQYF; DNA: TGTGCCAGCAGTGGAACCGAATCCAGCGACCTCTCCGAGCAGTACTTC
D: .; size: .; V: TRBV12-3/TRBV12-4; J: TRBJ2-2; CDR3: CASTKLASGELFF; DNA: TGTGCCAGCACCAAACTAGCTTCCGGGGAGCTGTTTTTT
D: TRBD1; size: .; V: TRBV19; J: TRBJ1-3; CDR3: CASKQGGVGNTIYF; DNA: TGTGCCAGCAAACAGGGGGGAGTTGGAAACACCATATATTTT
D: .; size: .; V: TRBV5-5; J: TRBJ1-1; CDR3: CASSLYRENTEAFF; DNA: TGTGCCAGCAGCTTATACAGGGAGAACACTGAAGCTTTCTTT
D: .; size: .; V: TRBV6-1; J: TRBJ2-1; CDR3: CASSELQVYNEQFF; DNA: TGTGCCAGCAGTGAGCTACAGGTTTACAATGAGCAGTTCTTC
D: TRBD1; size: .; V: TRBV5-1; J: TRBJ1-2; CDR3: CASSSGQTEGYGYTF; DNA: TGCGCCAGCAGCTCGGGACAGACTGAAGGCTATGGCTACACCTTC
D: .; size: .; V: TRBV28; J: TRBJ1-1; CDR3: CASSSHMNTEAFF; DNA: TGTGCCAGCAGCTCCCACATGAACACTGAAGCTTTCTTT
D: .; size: .; V: TRBV2; J: TRBJ2-3; CDR3: CASWESWGTDTQYF; DNA: TGTGCCAGCTGGGAGAGCTGGGGAACAGATACGCAGTATTTT
D: .; size: .; V: TRBV6-5; J: TRBJ2-7; CDR3: CASRDTHSYEQYF; DNA: TGTGCCAGCCGGGACACCCATTCCTACGAGCAGTACTTC
D: .; size: .; V: TRBV7-8; J: TRBJ1-5; CDR3: CASSPDRLGRQPQHF; DNA: TGTGCCAGCAGCCCCGACAGGCTGGGTAGGCAGCCCCAGCATTTT
D: .; size: .; V: TRBV5-1; J: TRBJ2-2; CDR3: CASSLRTNTGELFF; DNA: TGCGCCAGCAGCCTCAGAACGAACACCGGGGAGCTGTTTTTT
D: TRBD2; size: .; V: TRBV29-1; J: TRBJ2-5; CDR3: CSVELRERETQYF; DNA: TGCAGCGTTGAGTTGCGGGAGAGAGAGACCCAGTACTTC
D: .; size: .; V: TRBV1; J: TRBJ1-6; CDR3: CTSSPHRGPDNSPLHF; DNA: TGCACCAGCAGCCCGCACAGGGGGCCTGATAATTCACCCCTCCACTTT
D: .; size: .; V: TRBV6-2/TRBV6-3; J: TRBJ1-1; CDR3: CASSYSGAGVRRAFF; DNA: TGTGCCAGCAGTTACTCGGGCGCAGGGGTCCGGCGAGCTTTCTTT
D: .; size: .; V: TRBV19; J: TRBJ1-6; CDR3: CASTGDNSPLHF; DNA: TGTGCCAGTACAGGGGATAATTCACCCCTCCACTTT
D: .; size: few; V: TRBV7-2; J: TRBJ2-7; CDR3: CASSLGGLGSYEQYF; DNA: TGTGCCAGCAGCTTAGGAGGGTTGGGCTCCTACGAGCAGTACTTC
D: .; size: .; V: TRBV7-8; J: TRBJ2-7; CDR3: CASSPVGSLAYEQYF; DNA: TGTGCCAGCAGCCCCGTCGGGAGCCTCGCCTACGAGCAGTACTTC
D: .; size: .; V: TRBV24-1; J: TRBJ2-3; CDR3: CATSSGADSSTDTQYF; DNA: TGTGCCACCAGTTCAGGGGCCGATTCTAGCACAGATACGCAGTATTTT
D: .; size: once; V: TRBV28; J: TRBJ1-5; CDR3: CASSLLILEADSNQPQHF; DNA: TGTGCCAGCAGCCTCCTAATCTTGGAGGCCGATAGCAATCAGCCCCAGCATTTT
D: TRBD2; size: once; V: TRBV7-2; J: TRBJ2-7; CDR3: CASSLVASGGSYEQYF; DNA: TGTGCCAGCAGCTTAGTTGCTAGCGGGGGTTCCTACGAGCAGTACTTC
D: TRBD2; size: .; V: TRBV11-2; J: TRBJ2-7; CDR3: CASSSTLAGGTYEQYF; DNA: TGTGCCAGCAGCTCAACACTAGCGGGAGGCACCTACGAGCAGTACTTC
D: .; size: .; V: TRBV7-8; J: TRBJ2-7; CDR3: CASSLSPRNEQYF; DNA: TGTGCCAGCAGCTTATCCCCCAGAAATGAGCAGTACTTC
D: TRBD2; size: .; V: TRBV29-1; J: TRBJ2-7; CDR3: CSVNRAGGPDEQYF; DNA: TGCAGCGTTAATCGAGCGGGAGGGCCCGACGAGCAGTACTTC
D: .; size: many; V: TRBV6-2/TRBV6-3; J: TRBJ2-4; CDR3: CASSYGTLGNIQYF; DNA: TGTGCCAGCAGTTACGGGACTCTTGGGAACATTCAGTACTTC
D: TRBD2; size: .; V: TRBV4-1; J: TRBJ2-5; CDR3: CASSQGVVFGRAVETQYF; DNA: TGCGCCAGCAGCCAAGGGGTAGTCTTCGGGAGGGCCGTAGAGACCCAGTACTTC
D: .; size: .; V: TRBV19; J: TRBJ1-4; CDR3: CASSILGAGDNEKLFF; DNA: TGTGCCAGTAGTATACTTGGCGCAGGGGACAATGAAAAACTGTTTTTT
D: TRBD2; size: .; V: TRBV7-2; J: TRBJ2-3; CDR3: CASSFSGRSGDTQYF; DNA: TGTGCCAGCAGCTTTAGCGGGAGATCGGGAGATACGCAGTATTTT
D: TRBD2; size: .; V: TRBV24-1; J: TRBJ2-3; CDR3: CATSDHGLAGETDTQYF; DNA: TGTGCCACCAGTGACCACGGACTAGCGGGAGAAACAGATACGCAGTATTTT
D: .; size: once; V: TRBV4-1; J: TRBJ2-1; CDR3: CASSQDQGSSSYNEQFF; DNA: TGCGCCAGCAGCCAAGATCAGGGTAGCTCTTCCTACAATGAGCAGTTCTTC